This TCR beta chain was identified in a study of blood T cells in healthy people across ages. Through a sample-barcoded 5' primer and a J-beta primer mix, a second PCR was run for 7 to 11 cycles. Tagging of each cDNA molecule was performed by a template-switch adaptor with 12 random nucleotides. TCRdb reanalysed the 5' RACE reads using MiXCR and keeps one entry per CDR3 protein. The table includes approximately 800,000 distinct CDR3 sequences, approximately 25% detected once. This clonotype was counted only a few times. This CDR3 is 15 amino acids long. From germline, CDR1 is SGDLS and CDR2 YYNGEE. The V and J ends lost 1 base and 8 bases, in that order; junction bases with no gene match: 7. In addition, the sample was reused for a study of T cells of mothers and their children.

Sequenced input: blood. This rearrangement joins TRBV9 to TRBJ2-1, with 9 bases fitting TRBD2. This receptor was identified in a boy younger than 18 in good health. The CDR3 loop reads CASSVRLAGLDEQFF. CDR3 coding DNA: TGTGCCAGCAGCGTACGGCTAGCGGGATTGGATGAGCAGTTCTTC.